One and the same sample provided the 21 T cell receptor beta chains below, sequenced in a study of control samples from healthy donors and cancer patients. Here immunoSEQ multiplex PCR was the method, and the copy in TCRdb shows in-frame clones only, minus some. This table has about 96,000 clones, over 90% appearing once. Sequenced input: blood. The receptors originated from a man in his late teens or twenties in good health.

This clone was found once. The chain employs TRBV4-3 and TRBJ2-1; D possibly uses TRBD1 or TRBD2 (5 bases each). Trimming cost V 3 bases and J 5 bases, with 11 bases left between them. The CDR3 contains 14 residues. CDR1 and CDR2 from the germline V gene are LGHNA and YSLEER. The CDR3 loop is CASSQGPDNNEQFF. The CDR3 DNA follows: TGCGCCAGCAGCCAGGGACCAGATAACAATGAGCAGTTCTTC.

This clone came up once. V gene TRBV7-8 combines with J gene TRBJ2-2, with 7 bases identical to TRBD1. J lost 0 bases, V lost 5 bases, and 6 bases had no gene match. CDR1 is SGHVS and CDR2 is FQNEAQ in the germline V gene. The CDR3 is 16 residues long. The CDR3 protein is CASSEHDRANTGELFF. As DNA, the CDR3 is TGTGCCAGCAGCGAGCACGACAGGGCGAACACCGGGGAGCTGTTTTTT.

This chain uses TRBV2 with TRBJ1-3; the match to TRBD1 covers 12 bases. The CDR3 runs to 16 residues. The ends lost 10 bases at V and 4 bases at J; junction bases unmatched: 11. Germline assignment: CDR1 SNHLY and CDR2 FYNNEI. CDR3 amino acids: CATTGTGGDSGNTIYF. CDR3 DNA sequence: TGTGCCACTACCGGGACAGGGGGCGATTCAGGAAACACCATATATTTT.

The V and J genes are TRBV2 and TRBJ1-2; D remains unclear. This CDR3 is built from 13 residues. Per germline, CDR1 SNHLY and CDR2 FYNNEI. V dropped 6 bases and J dropped 5 bases, with 13 bases sitting between them. CDR3 loop: CASSDDVIYGYTF. The CDR3 DNA reads as TGTGCCAGCAGCGACGACGTAATTTATGGCTACACCTTC. The full variable domain, in which reference TRBV2 and TRBJ1-2 provide the parts outside the CDR3, is EPEVTQTPSHQVTQMGQEVILRCVPISNHLYFYWYRQILGQKVEFLVSFYNNEISEKSEIFDDQFSVERPDGSNFTLKIRSTKLEDSAMYFCASSDDVIYGYTFGSGTRLTVV.

This chain uses TRBV25-1 with TRBJ2-3, with no clear D. V was trimmed by 5 bases and J by 0 bases, leaving 9 bases between them. Germline V gene lookup returns CDR1 MGHDK and CDR2 SYGVNS. The CDR3 runs 14 residues. The CDR3 reads CASSRKGSTDTQYF. The CDR3 coding sequence is TGTGCCAGCAGTCGAAAGGGAAGCACAGATACGCAGTATTTT.

The chain has TRBV6-1 and TRBJ1-2; 8 bases line up with TRBD1. The CDR3 covers 16 residues. V was clipped by 1 base and J by 4 bases; unmatched bases: 8. Looked up from germline, CDR1 is MNHNS and CDR2 is SASEGT. DNA for the CDR3: TGTGCCAGCAGTGAAGGGGTCAGGGGGCTCGGCTATGGCTACACCTTC. It yields the protein CASSEGVRGLGYGYTF.

The chain is built from TRBV10-3 and TRBJ1-4; no definite D call. The germline V and J ends were trimmed by 10 bases and 8 bases, with 20 bases remaining between them. Germline loops: CDR1 ENHRY, CDR2 SYGVKD. The CDR3 extends over 14 amino acids. The CDR3 protein is CATRGRQTEEKLFF. The CDR3 nucleotides read TGTGCCACCCGCGGACGCCAGACCGAAGAAAAACTGTTTTTT.

V usage is TRBV30 and J usage is TRBJ1-1; tentative D call: TRBD1 (5 bases). Germline CDR1 GTSNPN, CDR2 SVGIG (reference sequence). V was shortened by 3 bases and J by 6 bases, with 14 bases between the two germline ends. The CDR3 consists of 13 residues. CDR3 loop: CAWRNKGQAEAFF. The CDR3 nucleotides read TGTGCCTGGAGGAACAAGGGGCAGGCTGAAGCTTTCTTT. The full variable domain, in which reference TRBV30 and TRBJ1-1 provide the parts outside the CDR3, is SQTIHQWPATLVQPVGSPLSLECTVEGTSNPNLYWYRQAAGRGLQLLFYSVGIGQISSEVPQNLSASRPQDRQFILSSKKLLLSDSGFYLCAWRNKGQAEAFFGQGTRLTVV.

J is TRBJ1-1 and V is TRBV18, with D possibly TRBD1 on 6 matching bases. The CDR3 has 14 residues. CDR1 and CDR2 from the germline V gene are KGHSH and LQKENI. Trimming removed 2 bases at V and 1 base at J, with 8 bases between. The CDR3 protein is CASSPAGQNTEAFF. The CDR3 region has the DNA TGTGCCAGCTCACCAGCGGGACAGAACACTGAAGCTTTCTTT.

The chain carries TRBV27 and TRBJ1-2; perhaps TRBD1 as D (5 bases). CDR1 and CDR2 (germline): MNHEY, SMNVEV (reference sequence). The V and J ends lost 7 bases and 4 bases respectively, with 19 bases between them. The CDR3 extends over 15 amino acids. The CDR3, as DNA: TGTGCCAGCACCTCCCAAGCTGGGGGTGCCTATGGCTACACCTTC. It specifies CASTSQAGGAYGYTF.

The V call is TRBV27, the J call TRBJ1-2; TRBD1 aligns across 7 bases. The CDR3 has 15 residues. Losses at the gene ends were 2 bases for V and 12 bases for J; bases not matched to a gene: 15. Germline lookup yields CDR1 MNHEY and CDR2 SMNVEV (reference sequence). The CDR3 loop is CASSLIGGETGRNTF. The CDR3 DNA follows: TGTGCCAGCAGTTTAATAGGTGGTGAGACAGGGCGTAACACCTTC.

The gene calls are TRBV20-1 and TRBJ1-2; possible D gene TRBD1, 6 bases. This CDR3 is built from 16 residues. The germline V gene encodes CDR1 DFQATT and CDR2 SNEGSKA (reference sequence). Trimming took off 3 bases at V and 5 bases at J, with 22 bases between the two ends. CDR3 protein: CSASYRVPHQPYGYTF. The CDR3 DNA follows: TGCAGTGCTAGTTACAGGGTCCCCCATCAGCCTTATGGCTACACCTTC.

The J gene is TRBJ1-2, the V gene TRBV12-3 or TRBV12-4, with a weak D call TRBD1 (5 bases). The CDR3 length is 13 residues. Trimming shortened V by 6 bases and J by 4 bases, and 12 bases separated the two germline ends. In DNA form, the CDR3 reads TGTGCCAGCAGACCCGACAGAGGCTATGGCTACACCTTC. It translates to CASRPDRGYGYTF.

The chain carries TRBV4-1 and TRBJ1-2; D not resolved. CDR1 MGHRA and CDR2 YSYEKL come from the germline V gene. The CDR3 contains 15 residues. Trimming stripped 0 bases from V and 0 bases from J, with 8 bases between. The CDR3 nucleotides are TGCGCCAGCAGCCAAGAGGGCCTCTCTAACTATGGCTACACCTTC. As protein: CASSQEGLSNYGYTF.

V usage is TRBV3-1 (or the pseudogene TRBV3-2) and J usage is TRBJ1-2; D possibly corresponds to TRBD1 (5 bases). V dropped 0 bases and J dropped 6 bases, with 14 bases sitting between them. Germline V CDR1 and CDR2: LGHDT, YNNKEL (reference sequence). The CDR3 covers 15 residues. The CDR3 protein is CASSQELVGGNGYTF. CDR3 in DNA: TGTGCCAGCAGCCAAGAGCTCGTGGGGGGGAATGGCTACACCTTC.

V usage is TRBV5-1 and J usage is TRBJ2-2; D ambiguous. Germline V lookup: CDR1 SGHRS, CDR2 YFSETQ. The CDR3 covers 12 residues. Trimming cost V 0 bases and J 7 bases, with 4 bases left between them. The CDR3 here is CASSLEVGELFF. The CDR3 DNA is TGCGCCAGCAGCTTGGAGGTCGGGGAGCTGTTTTTT.

CDR3 in DNA: TGTGCCAGCCACCTCGGAGGCCAGCCCCAGCATTTT. It is translated as CASHLGGQPQHF. The J gene is TRBJ1-5, the V gene TRBV19, with no clear D. CDR1 is LNHDA and CDR2 is SQIVND in the germline V gene (reference sequence). The CDR3 runs 12 residues. V lost 9 bases and J lost 7, with 13 bases in between.

The chain recombines TRBV24-1 with TRBJ1-2, with D hard to call. The CDR3 runs 14 residues. Germline assignment: CDR1 KGHDR and CDR2 SFDVKD. Trimming removed 0 bases from V and 1 base from J, with 5 bases in between. CDR3 sequence (DNA): TGTGCCACCAGTGATTTGTTAGATAACTATGGCTACACCTTC. This codes for CATSDLLDNYGYTF.

The V call is TRBV4-1, the J call TRBJ2-5, with D possibly being TRBD2 (6 bases). Germline lookup yields CDR1 MGHRA and CDR2 YSYEKL. The V end lost 0 bases, the J end lost 6 bases, and 11 bases lay between the germline ends. The CDR3 has 14 residues. The CDR3 loop is CASSQEPLAKTQYF. DNA for the CDR3: TGCGCCAGCAGCCAAGAGCCACTAGCAAAGACCCAGTACTTC.

The rearrangement joins TRBV7-9 to TRBJ1-1; no firm D call. V lost 3 bases to trimming and J lost 5 bases, with 4 bases between them. Germline values: CDR1 SEHNR, CDR2 FQNEAQ (reference sequence). CDR3 length: 11 amino acids. The CDR3 DNA reads TGTGCCAGCAGCTTGATAACTGAAGCTTTCTTT. Its translation is CASSLITEAFF.

This chain connects TRBV6-5 to TRBJ1-5, with 8 bases matching TRBD1. The trim removed 2 bases at V and 6 bases at J, leaving 6 bases unmatched. This CDR3 contains 15 residues. The germline V gene has CDR1 MNHEY and CDR2 SVGAGI. The CDR3 DNA is TGTGCCAGCAGTTACGGCAGGGGGCTTGGTCAGCCCCAGCATTTT. Translated, it gives CASSYGRGLGQPQHF.